This T cell receptor beta chain derives from a study of T cells in Graves' hyperthyroidism and ophthalmopathy. No ophthalmopathy progression within 18 months constituted stable Graves' hyperthyroidism. This clonotype was found many times. The TCR beta CDR3 regions underwent amplification using RNA transcripts as the source. The study used the HTBI primer set for a first-round RT-PCR of the TCR CDR3. MiXCR was run by TCRdb on the multiplex PCR reads, yielding one entry per CDR3 protein. The repertoire consists of 600,000 to 650,000 distinct CDR3 sequences, with 15% to 20% occurring once and the leading ten covering around 3.9%. Germline CDR1 reads GTSNPN; CDR2 reads SVGIG (reference sequence). The CDR3 consists of 14 residues. V dropped 3 bases and J dropped 4; count of bases not matched to a gene: 6.

The source is a woman in her 30s with Graves' hyperthyroidism. The genes are TRBV30 and TRBJ2-3, with TRBD2 identical over 8 bases. Sequencing was carried out using blood. The CDR3 loop reads CAWRIPGGADTQYF. The CDR3 DNA follows: TGTGCCTGGAGAATACCGGGAGGGGCAGATACGCAGTATTTT.